The 17 T cell receptor beta chains listed next were all sequenced from one sample in a study of cytotoxic CD8 clonotypes in ibrutinib-treated CLL (dated by TCRdb to about 2021). Library generation was performed with the immunoSEQ multiplex PCR assay. TCRdb provides this immuneACCESS table in a form limited to in-frame rearrangements. Some clones are lacking; in checked studies, under half of them reflect an unresolved V gene, and why the rest are absent is not known. The sample records more than 300,000 clones, approximately 80% of which are singletons. Of the sample, over 6.5% is held by the ten largest clones. The sample was PBMCs, taken before ibrutinib treatment. The origin of the receptors is a human donor with chronic lymphocytic leukemia.

CDR3 DNA sequence: TGTGCCAGCAGCTTAGGACTAAACCAAGAGACCCAGTACTTC. This translates into CASSLGLNQETQYF. The V gene is TRBV7-9, the J gene TRBJ2-5; possibly TRBD2 for D (5 bases). Trimming pared 1 base from V and 0 bases from J, leaving 6 bases between. CDR1 SEHNR and CDR2 FQNEAQ come from the germline V gene (reference sequence). The CDR3 is 14 residues long. The full variable domain, with the rest looked up from reference TRBV7-9 and TRBJ2-5, is DTGVSQNPRHKITKRGQNVTFRCDPISEHNRLYWYRQTLGQGPEFLTYFQNEAQLEKSRLLSDRFSAERPKGSFSTLEIQRTEQGDSAMYLCASSLGLNQETQYFGPGTRLLVL.

This sequence joins TRBV4-2 and TRBJ1-5, with 10 bases identical to TRBD1. Germline CDR1 LGHNA, CDR2 YNFKEQ. The CDR3 covers 15 residues. V lost 2 bases to trimming and J lost 5 bases; unmatched junction nucleotides: 3. CDR3 bases: TGTGCCAGCAGCCAAACCGGGACAGGGGATCAGCCCCAGCATTTT. Residues: CASSQTGTGDQPQHF.

This chain uses TRBV7-9 with TRBJ1-1, with TRBD1 matching over 7 bases. The ends lost 6 bases at V and 1 base at J; junction bases unmatched: 5. The CDR3 covers 14 residues. CDR1 and CDR2 from the germline V gene are SEHNR and FQNEAQ (reference sequence). The CDR3 coding sequence is TGTGCCAGCAGTCTTCAGGGGGAGAACACTGAAGCTTTCTTT. Its translation is CASSLQGENTEAFF.

V usage is TRBV5-6 and J usage is TRBJ2-7; 14 bases fit TRBD2. V was pared by 4 bases and J by 4 bases, with 7 bases of the junction left unmatched. Germline V gene data show CDR1 as SGHDT and CDR2 as YYEEEE. This CDR3 region has 16 residues. The DNA for the CDR3 is TGTGCCAGCAGCGGGACCGGGACTAGCGGGAGTTACGAGCAGTACTTC. Residues: CASSGTGTSGSYEQYF. The whole variable domain, remainder taken from reference TRBV5-6 and TRBJ2-7, is DAGVTQSPTHLIKTRGQQVTLRCSPKSGHDTVSWYQQALGQGPQFIFQYYEEEERQRGNFPDRFSGHQFPNYSSELNVNALLLGDSALYLCASSGTGTSGSYEQYFGPGTRLTVT.

This clone was seen a few times. The rearrangement joins TRBV5-4 to TRBJ1-4; D unresolved. This CDR3 contains 11 residues. V lost 3 bases, J lost 12 bases, and 9 bases lay in between. Germline-derived CDR1 and CDR2 are SGHNT and YYREEE (reference sequence). The DNA for the CDR3 is TGTGCCAGCAGCTCTCGTGAGGAACTGTTTTTT. It is translated as CASSSREELFF.

This clone appeared once. The chain recombines TRBV28 with TRBJ2-5; 7 bases map to TRBD2. CDR1 is MDHEN, CDR2 SYDVKM, per germline. V gave up 3 bases and J gave up 1 base; unmatched junction bases: 2. CDR3 size: 14 residues. The CDR3 is CASSLTSSQETQYF. In DNA, the CDR3 is TGTGCCAGCAGTTTGACTAGCTCCCAAGAGACCCAGTACTTC.

The CDR3 coding sequence is TGTGCCAGCAGCTTGGACAGTTCGGCTGGGCAGCCCCAGCATTTT. Its protein is CASSLDSSAGQPQHF. This rearrangement joins TRBV7-6 to TRBJ1-5; possible D gene TRBD1, 6 bases. Deletions cut 3 bases from V and 7 bases from J, with 16 bases between. The CDR3 loop spans 15 amino acids. CDR1 is SGHVS and CDR2 is FNYEAQ in the germline V gene.

In DNA, the CDR3 is TGTGCCAGCAGCTTTGCCCAGGGATTAAGTGGGTCTCTTGAAGCTTTCTTT. This codes for CASSFAQGLSGSLEAFF. The chain employs TRBV5-5 and TRBJ1-1; a weak D match, TRBD1 (5 bases). Germline V lookup: CDR1 SGHKS, CDR2 YYEKEE (reference sequence). The CDR3 sequence is 17 residues long. V lost 2 bases to trimming and J lost 7 bases, with 24 bases between them.

The gene calls are TRBV30 and TRBJ2-3; TRBD2 matches 15 bases. The V gene's germline CDR1 is GTSNPN and CDR2 SVGIG (reference sequence). Trimming at V came to 4 bases and at J to 5 bases, leaving 10 bases not matched to a gene. This CDR3 region has 17 residues. The CDR3 is CAWNLYRTSGRVDTQYF. The CDR3 nucleotides read TGTGCCTGGAATCTTTATCGGACTAGCGGGAGGGTAGATACGCAGTATTTT. Combining the CDR3 with reference TRBV30 and TRBJ2-3 gives the whole variable domain SQTIHQWPATLVQPVGSPLSLECTVEGTSNPNLYWYRQAAGRGLQLLFYSVGIGQISSEVPQNLSASRPQDRQFILSSKKLLLSDSGFYLCAWNLYRTSGRVDTQYFGPGTRLTVL.

This chain joins TRBV25-1 and TRBJ2-7; a weak D match, TRBD1 (5 bases). Trimming took off 6 bases at V and 5 bases at J, with 17 bases between the two ends. CDR1 is MGHDK, CDR2 SYGVNS, per germline. This CDR3 is 14 amino acids long. In DNA, the CDR3 is TGTGCCAGCAGCCCTAGTGGCAGGGTCAACGAGCAGTACTTC. The encoded protein is CASSPSGRVNEQYF.

This sequence joins TRBV12-2 and TRBJ2-1; the table's TRBD2 call for D was not verified on the DNA. TRBV12-2 is a pseudogene segment. This CDR3 comprises 15 residues. The CDR3 DNA follows: TGTGCAAGTCGCTTGCTAGCGGGAGGTTACAATGAGCAGTTCTTC. Its protein is CASRLLAGGYNEQFF.

J is TRBJ2-5 and V is TRBV7-2; D gene uncertain. The CDR3 extends over 14 amino acids. Looked up from germline, CDR1 is SGHTA and CDR2 is FQGNSA. V dropped 1 base and J dropped 0 bases, with 6 bases sitting between them. CDR3 sequence reads: CASSLDGHQETQYF. The CDR3 nucleotides are TGTGCCAGCAGCTTAGACGGGCACCAAGAGACCCAGTACTTC.

The gene calls are TRBV27 and TRBJ2-7, with 8 bases that match TRBD1. Germline CDR1 and CDR2: MNHEY and SMNVEV (reference sequence). The trim removed 4 bases at V and 6 bases at J, leaving 11 bases unmatched. This CDR3 is 15 amino acids long. The CDR3 DNA reads as TGTGCCAGCAGTTCGGCGATCAGGGGGCGAGGCGAGCAGTACTTC. Encoded protein: CASSSAIRGRGEQYF.

The chain recombines TRBV7-2 with TRBJ1-1; perhaps TRBD1 as D (6 bases). Germline V lookup: CDR1 SGHTA, CDR2 FQGNSA. The CDR3 extends over 13 amino acids. V was pared by 5 bases and J by 1 base, with 8 bases between. The CDR3 protein is CASSEDRNTEAFF. The CDR3 nucleotides are TGTGCCAGCAGCGAGGACAGGAACACTGAAGCTTTCTTT.

The chain uses TRBV15 and TRBJ2-7, with 13 bases that match TRBD2. CDR1 LNHNV and CDR2 YYDKDF come from the germline V gene (reference sequence). The CDR3 is 18 residues long. V lost 5 bases, J lost 5 bases, and 15 bases stayed unmatched. Here the CDR3 DNA reads TGTGCCACCAGCCTCCGAACTAGCGGGAGGGCCACGAAGAACGAGCAGTACTTC. It codes for CATSLRTSGRATKNEQYF.

The chain recombines TRBV13 with TRBJ2-1, with 8 positions matching TRBD2. Trimming cost V 1 base and J 0 bases; bases outside gene matches: 5. The CDR3 is 17 amino acids. Germline V lookup: CDR1 PRHDT, CDR2 FYEKMQ (reference sequence). CDR3 in DNA: TGTGCCAGCAGCTTAGTACCAGCGGGAGACTCCTACAATGAGCAGTTCTTC. This encodes CASSLVPAGDSYNEQFF.

The J gene is TRBJ2-2, the V gene TRBV4-1; D is uncertain. Germline CDR1 is MGHRA and CDR2 is YSYEKL. There are 14 residues in the CDR3. Trimming removed 4 bases at V and 1 base at J, with 7 bases between. The CDR3: CASSRQGNTGELFF. CDR3 in DNA: TGCGCCAGCAGCCGACAAGGGAACACCGGGGAGCTGTTTTTT.